The present T cell receptor (beta chain) was sequenced within a study of graft-versus-host responses after intestinal transplantation. Germline CDR1 and CDR2: MNHEY and SVGAGI. Trimming pared 6 bases from V and 5 bases from J, leaving 16 bases between. This CDR3 contains 14 residues. TCRdb's table, derived via immunoSEQ multiplex PCR, lists solely in-frame clones and lacks some. The sample yields 45,000 to 60,000 clones, about 93% seen once. Concerning this clone itself: Its specificity is unknown.

The TCR was taken from a human donor who was the organ donor for an intestinal transplant. The sample was unstimulated CD4+ T cells sorted from spleen or lymph node cells, taken before transplant. V gene TRBV6-5 combines with J gene TRBJ1-2; a weak D match, TRBD1 (5 bases). CDR3: CASRPSTDPYGYTF. The CDR3 DNA sequence: TGTGCCAGCAGACCATCGACAGACCCGTATGGCTACACCTTC.